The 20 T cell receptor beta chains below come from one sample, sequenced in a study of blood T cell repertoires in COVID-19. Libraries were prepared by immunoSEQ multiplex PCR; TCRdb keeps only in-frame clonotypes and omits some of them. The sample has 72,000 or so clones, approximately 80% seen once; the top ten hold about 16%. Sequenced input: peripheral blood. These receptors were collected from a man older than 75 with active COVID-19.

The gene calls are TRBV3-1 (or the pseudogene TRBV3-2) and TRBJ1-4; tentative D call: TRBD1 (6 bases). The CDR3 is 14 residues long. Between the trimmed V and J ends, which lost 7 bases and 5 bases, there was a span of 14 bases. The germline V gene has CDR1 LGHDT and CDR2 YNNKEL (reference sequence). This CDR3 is CASKRTGPNEKLFF. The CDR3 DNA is TGTGCCAGCAAGCGAACAGGGCCAAATGAAAAACTGTTTTTT.

The DNA for the CDR3 is TGTGCCAGCAGCTTAGGACAGAGCACAGATACGCAGTATTTT. Protein product: CASSLGQSTDTQYF. J is TRBJ2-3 and V is TRBV11-1, with D maybe TRBD1 (5 bases). This CDR3 contains 14 residues. Germline V gives CDR1 SGHAT, CDR2 FQDESV (reference sequence). V lost 1 base to trimming and J lost 0 bases, with 5 bases between them.

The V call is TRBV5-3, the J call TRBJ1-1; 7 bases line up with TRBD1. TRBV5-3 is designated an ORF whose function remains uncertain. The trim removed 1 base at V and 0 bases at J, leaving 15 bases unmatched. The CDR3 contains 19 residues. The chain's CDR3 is CARSLRRNRGLEMNTEAFF. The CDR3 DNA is TGTGCCAGAAGCTTGCGTCGGAACAGGGGACTCGAAATGAACACTGAAGCTTTCTTT.

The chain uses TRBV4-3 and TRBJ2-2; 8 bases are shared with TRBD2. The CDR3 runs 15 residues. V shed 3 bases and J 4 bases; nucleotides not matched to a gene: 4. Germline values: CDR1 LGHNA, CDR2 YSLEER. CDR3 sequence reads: CASSHSGRGTGELFF. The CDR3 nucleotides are TGCGCCAGCAGCCACTCCGGGAGGGGCACCGGGGAGCTGTTTTTT.

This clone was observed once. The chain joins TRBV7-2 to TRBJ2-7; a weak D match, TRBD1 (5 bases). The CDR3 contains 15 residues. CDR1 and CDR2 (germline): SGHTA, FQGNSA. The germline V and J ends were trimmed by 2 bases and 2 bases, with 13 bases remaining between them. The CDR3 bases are TGTGCCAGCAGCTTAAATCACCCAGGGCCCTACGAGCAGTACTTC. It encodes CASSLNHPGPYEQYF.

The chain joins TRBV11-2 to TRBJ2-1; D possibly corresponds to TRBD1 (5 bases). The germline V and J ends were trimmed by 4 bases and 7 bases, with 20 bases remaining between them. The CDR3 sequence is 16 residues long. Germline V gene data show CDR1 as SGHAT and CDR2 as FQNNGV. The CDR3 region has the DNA TGTGCCAGCAGCTCCGACCCAGGGCGTGTGTTTAATGAGCAGTTCTTC. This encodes CASSSDPGRVFNEQFF.

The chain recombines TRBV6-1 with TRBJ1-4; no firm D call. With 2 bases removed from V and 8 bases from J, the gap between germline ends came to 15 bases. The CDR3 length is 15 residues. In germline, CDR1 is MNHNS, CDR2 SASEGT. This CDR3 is CASSESRAWREKLFF. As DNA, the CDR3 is TGTGCCAGCAGTGAATCCCGGGCCTGGAGGGAAAAACTGTTTTTT.

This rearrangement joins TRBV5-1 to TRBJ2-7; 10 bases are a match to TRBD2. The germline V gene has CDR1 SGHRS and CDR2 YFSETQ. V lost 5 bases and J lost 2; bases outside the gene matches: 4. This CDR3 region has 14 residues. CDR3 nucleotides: TGCGCCAGCAGGACCGGGACTAGCGCCTACGAGCAGTACTTC. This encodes CASRTGTSAYEQYF.

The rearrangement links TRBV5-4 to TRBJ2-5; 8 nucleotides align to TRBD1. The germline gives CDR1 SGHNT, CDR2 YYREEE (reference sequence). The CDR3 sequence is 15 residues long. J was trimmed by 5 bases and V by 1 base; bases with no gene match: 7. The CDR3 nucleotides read TGTGCCAGCAGCTTGAGTCAGGGGGCAGGGGAGACCCAGTACTTC. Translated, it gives CASSLSQGAGETQYF.

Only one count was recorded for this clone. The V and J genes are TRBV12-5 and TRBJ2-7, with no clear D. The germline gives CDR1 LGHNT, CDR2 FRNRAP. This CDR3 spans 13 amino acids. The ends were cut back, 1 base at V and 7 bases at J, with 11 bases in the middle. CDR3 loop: CASGLGPTLEQYF. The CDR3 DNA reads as TGTGCTAGTGGTTTGGGGCCCACCTTAGAGCAGTACTTC.

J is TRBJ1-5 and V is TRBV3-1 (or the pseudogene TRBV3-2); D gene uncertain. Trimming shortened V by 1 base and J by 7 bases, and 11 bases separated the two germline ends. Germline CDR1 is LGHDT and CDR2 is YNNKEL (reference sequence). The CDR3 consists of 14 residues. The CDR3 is CASSQGGVGQPQHF. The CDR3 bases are TGTGCCAGCAGCCAAGGAGGTGTTGGGCAGCCCCAGCATTTT.

CDR3 amino acids: CASDRGYTGELFF. CDR3 nucleotide sequence: TGTGCCAGCGACAGGGGGTATACCGGGGAGCTGTTTTTT. This chain links TRBV7-9 with TRBJ2-2; 9 positions agree with TRBD1. This CDR3 has 13 residues. V lost 8 bases to trimming and J lost 5 bases; unmatched junction nucleotides: 3. Germline V gene sequence: CDR1 SEHNR, CDR2 FQNEAQ (reference sequence).

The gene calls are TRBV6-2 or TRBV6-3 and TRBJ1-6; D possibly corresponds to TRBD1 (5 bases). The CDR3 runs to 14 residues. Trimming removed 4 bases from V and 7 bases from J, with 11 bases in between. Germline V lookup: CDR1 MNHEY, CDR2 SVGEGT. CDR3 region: CASSWGRANSPLHF. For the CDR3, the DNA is TGTGCCAGCAGTTGGGGCAGGGCCAATTCACCCCTCCACTTT.

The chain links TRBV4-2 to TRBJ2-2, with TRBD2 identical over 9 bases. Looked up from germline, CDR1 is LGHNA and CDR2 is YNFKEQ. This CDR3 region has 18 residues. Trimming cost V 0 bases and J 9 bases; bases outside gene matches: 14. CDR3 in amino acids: CASSQEWGSRGGLRELFF. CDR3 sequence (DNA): TGTGCCAGCAGCCAAGAGTGGGGATCGCGGGGGGGCTTGAGGGAGCTGTTTTTT.

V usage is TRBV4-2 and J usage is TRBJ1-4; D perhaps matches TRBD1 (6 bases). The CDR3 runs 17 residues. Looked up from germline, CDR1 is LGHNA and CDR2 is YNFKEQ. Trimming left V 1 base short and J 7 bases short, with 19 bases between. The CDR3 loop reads CASSQAVWQGSSEKLFF. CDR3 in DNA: TGTGCCAGCAGCCAAGCGGTGTGGCAGGGGAGTAGTGAAAAACTGTTTTTT.

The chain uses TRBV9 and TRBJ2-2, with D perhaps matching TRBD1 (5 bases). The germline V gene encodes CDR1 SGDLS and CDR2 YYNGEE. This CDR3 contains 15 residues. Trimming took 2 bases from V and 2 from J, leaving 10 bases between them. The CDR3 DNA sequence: TGTGCCAGCAGCGTTTCAGGACAAAACACCGGGGAGCTGTTTTTT. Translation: CASSVSGQNTGELFF.

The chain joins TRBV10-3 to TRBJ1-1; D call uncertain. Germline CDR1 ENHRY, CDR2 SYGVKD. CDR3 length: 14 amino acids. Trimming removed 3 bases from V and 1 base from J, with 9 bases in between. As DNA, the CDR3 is TGTGCCATCAGTGAACAGACTAAGAACACTGAAGCTTTCTTT. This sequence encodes CAISEQTKNTEAFF.

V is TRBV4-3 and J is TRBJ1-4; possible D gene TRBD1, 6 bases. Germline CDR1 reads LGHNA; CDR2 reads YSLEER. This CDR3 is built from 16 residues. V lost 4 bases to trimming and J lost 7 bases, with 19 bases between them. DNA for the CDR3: TGCGCCAGCAGCCCACGTCGTACAGGGCTTAGTGAAAAACTGTTTTTT. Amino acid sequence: CASSPRRTGLSEKLFF.

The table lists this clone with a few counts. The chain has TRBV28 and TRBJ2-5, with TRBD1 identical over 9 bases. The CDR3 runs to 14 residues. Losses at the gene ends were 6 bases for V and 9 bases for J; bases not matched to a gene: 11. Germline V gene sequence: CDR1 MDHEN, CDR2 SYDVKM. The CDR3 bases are TGTGCCAGCAGACCCCGGACAGGGGAGGAGTCCCAGTACTTC. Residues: CASRPRTGEESQYF.

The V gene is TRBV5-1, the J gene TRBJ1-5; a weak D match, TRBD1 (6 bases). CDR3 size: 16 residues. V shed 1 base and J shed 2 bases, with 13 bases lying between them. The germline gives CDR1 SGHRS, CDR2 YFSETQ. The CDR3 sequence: CASSLSGGMGNQPQHF. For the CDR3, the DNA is TGCGCCAGCAGCTTGAGTGGGGGCATGGGCAATCAGCCCCAGCATTTT.